The T cell receptor (beta chain) under discussion was sequenced for a study of blood T cell repertoires in COVID-19. Study summary: Spain, Italy and the United States supplied samples that represented acute and convalescent COVID-19. PBMCs, B-cell-depleted T cells, or T cells provided the cDNA or gDNA that made up the material.

As handled by the study authors: Quantification of nucleated cells was approximated via reference gene primer amplification. TCRdb's copy holds only in-frame clones and misses some; the assay was immunoSEQ multiplex PCR. That table supplies the V and J calls and clone size; D and trimming were determined from the DNA. Seen here are 52,000 or so clones, 75% to 85% observed once, and the top ten hold roughly a sixth. The specimen sequenced was peripheral blood. This clonotype was sampled from a man aged 35-49 years with acute or convalescent COVID-19.

The CDR3 bases are TGTGCCAGCGAAATAGCGGGGGGGCCTGTCGGGGAGCTGTTTTTT. Protein product: CASEIAGGPVGELFF. V and J are TRBV4-2 and TRBJ2-2, with 11 bases matching TRBD2. Germline V lookup: CDR1 LGHNA, CDR2 YNFKEQ. This CDR3 region has 15 residues. The trim removed 8 bases at V and 7 bases at J, leaving 9 bases unmatched.